One sample yielded the 14 T cell receptor beta chains listed below, sequenced in a study of CD8 T cells in ankylosing spondylitis. TCRdb re-called the 5' RACE reads with MiXCR, one entry per CDR3 protein. Altogether around 280,000 distinct CDR3 sequences are present, around 19% being singletons, with the ten largest covering less than 9%. Sequencing used blood, either unsorted or a sorted T cell fraction (not recorded which). These receptors were collected from a male donor with ankylosing spondylitis or in good health (not recorded which).

The chain is built from TRBV29-1 and TRBJ2-3, with a weak D call TRBD1 (5 bases). The germline CDR1 and CDR2 sequences are SQVTM and ANQGSEA. Trimming removed 4 bases from V and 0 bases from J, with 20 bases in between. The length of the CDR3 is 17 residues. This CDR3 reads CSVVGPPGAWSTDTQYF. CDR3 DNA: TGCAGCGTTGTGGGGCCCCCGGGCGCCTGGAGCACAGATACGCAGTATTTT.

This clonotype came up a few times. The chain is built from TRBV12-3 or TRBV12-4 and TRBJ2-6; D remains ambiguous. With 7 bases removed from V and 4 bases from J, the gap between germline ends came to 11 bases. The CDR3 is 14 residues long. CDR3 nucleotides: TGTGCCAGCAATTCGGGCGGAGGGGCCAACGTCCTGACTTTC. This codes for CASNSGGGANVLTF.

The chain employs TRBV19 and TRBJ1-1; D is possibly TRBD1 (5 bases). The V gene's germline CDR1 is LNHDA and CDR2 SQIVND (reference sequence). The ends were cut back, 1 base at V and 4 bases at J, with 10 bases in the middle. The CDR3 is made up of 14 amino acids. CDR3 bases: TGTGCCAGTAGTATAGGAGGGGTAGTCACTGAAGCTTTCTTT. Protein sequence: CASSIGGVVTEAFF.

This clonotype was observed a few times. The V and J genes are TRBV29-1 and TRBJ2-2; TRBD1 aligns across 9 bases. Losses at the gene ends were 4 bases for V and 9 bases for J; bases not matched to a gene: 9. Germline V gene lookup returns CDR1 SQVTM and CDR2 ANQGSEA. CDR3 length: 14 residues. CDR3 residues: CSVAGGTGPRELFF. In DNA form, the CDR3 reads TGCAGCGTTGCGGGCGGGACAGGGCCGAGGGAGCTGTTTTTT.

The gene calls are TRBV7-8 and TRBJ2-2, with D unclear. The CDR3 runs to 15 residues. Germline CDR1 and CDR2: SGHVS and FQNEAQ. V was shortened by 2 bases and J by 1 base, with 8 bases between the two germline ends. Written as DNA, the CDR3 is TGTGCCAGCAGCTTACAGGAGTTGAACACCGGGGAGCTGTTTTTT. Translating it yields CASSLQELNTGELFF.

This clonotype was recorded a few times. The genes are TRBV20-1 and TRBJ2-3; D is possibly TRBD2 (5 bases). The germline V gene encodes CDR1 DFQATT and CDR2 SNEGSKA (reference sequence). The CDR3 is 13 residues long. CDR3: CSTSSLSTDTQYF. CDR3 DNA: TGCAGCACGTCTAGCCTTAGCACAGATACGCAGTATTTT.

This clonotype was found a few times. This chain uses TRBV20-1 with TRBJ2-1; D is perhaps TRBD2 (6 bases). The CDR3 has 15 amino acids. Germline loops: CDR1 DFQATT, CDR2 SNEGSKA (reference sequence). The V and J ends lost 5 bases and 3 bases respectively, with 17 bases between them. The CDR3 here is CSAQTSTEFYNEQFF. Written as DNA, the CDR3 is TGCAGTGCTCAGACTAGTACGGAGTTCTACAATGAGCAGTTCTTC.

J is TRBJ2-4 and V is TRBV4-1; TRBD1 agrees at 9 bases. From germline, CDR1 is MGHRA and CDR2 YSYEKL. The CDR3 has 15 residues. The J segment lost 4 bases and the V segment lost 0 bases, leaving 1 base of the junction unmatched. The CDR3 DNA reads as TGCGCCAGCAGCCAAGATGGGACAGGGAAAAACATTCAGTACTTC. This gives the protein CASSQDGTGKNIQYF.

The chain recombines TRBV5-1 with TRBJ1-1; 7 bases agree with TRBD1. V lost 4 bases, J lost 3 bases, and 6 bases stayed unmatched. In germline, CDR1 is SGHRS, CDR2 YFSETQ. The CDR3 covers 14 residues. CDR3 DNA sequence: TGCGCCAGCAGCCCCACAGGGGCGGACACTGAAGCTTTCTTT. Translated: CASSPTGADTEAFF.

The CDR3 DNA reads as TGTGCCATCAGTGAGTCGTTAGGCCTTCAGTACACCTTC. This encodes CAISESLGLQYTF. The chain links TRBV10-3 to TRBJ1-2; D gene ambiguous. CDR3 length equals 13 residues. V was shortened by 0 bases and J by 11 bases, with 13 bases between the two germline ends. Germline CDR1 is ENHRY and CDR2 is SYGVKD.

V usage is TRBV20-1 and J usage is TRBJ1-5; 11 bases match TRBD1. Germline CDR1 DFQATT, CDR2 SNEGSKA (reference sequence). J gave up 4 bases and V 3 bases, and 8 bases lay outside the gene matches. This CDR3 has 16 amino acids. CDR3 nucleotide sequence: TGCAGTGCTAGTACCTTAGGACAGGGGGCGAATCAGCCCCAGCATTTT. Its translation is CSASTLGQGANQPQHF.

This clonotype has a handful of counts. This chain joins TRBV27 and TRBJ2-7; 7 bases agree with TRBD1. The CDR3 length is 14 residues. Per the germline V gene, CDR1 is MNHEY and CDR2 is SMNVEV (reference sequence). Unmatched junction bases numbered 6, after V lost 6 bases and J lost 1 base. DNA for the CDR3: TGTGCCAGCAGCCGAATGACAGGGTCCTACGAGCAGTACGTC. Translated, it gives CASSRMTGSYEQYV.

The genes are TRBV28 and TRBJ1-1; D perhaps matches TRBD1 (5 bases). Germline V lookup: CDR1 MDHEN, CDR2 SYDVKM. V lost 3 bases and J 0 bases, leaving 11 bases between the germline ends. The CDR3 extends over 15 amino acids. The CDR3: CASSLTDRLNTEAFF. Here the CDR3 DNA reads TGTGCCAGCAGTTTGACAGACCGCCTGAACACTGAAGCTTTCTTT.

This clonotype was seen a handful of times. The gene calls are TRBV5-1 and TRBJ1-2, with D possibly matching TRBD1 (5 bases). The germline gives CDR1 SGHRS, CDR2 YFSETQ. CDR3 length: 15 amino acids. V lost 2 bases to trimming and J lost 3 bases, with 14 bases between them. CDR3 in amino acids: CASSFRQGEHYGYTF. In nucleotides, the CDR3 is TGCGCCAGCAGCTTTCGGCAGGGAGAGCACTATGGCTACACCTTC.